Shown below are 11 T cell receptor beta chains from a single sample sequenced in a study of blood T cell repertoires in COVID-19. Data came from immunoSEQ multiplex PCR; TCRdb stores just in-frame clones and leaves some out. This table has more than 150,000 clones, around nine tenths appearing once. The material sequenced was peripheral blood. Every receptor here comes from a man between 35 and 55 years old with active or convalescent COVID-19.

The chain links TRBV28 to TRBJ1-2; TRBD1 agrees at 11 bases. The CDR3 runs 15 residues. Losses at the gene ends were 5 bases for V and 7 bases for J; bases not matched to a gene: 9. Looked up from germline, CDR1 is MDHEN and CDR2 is SYDVKM. CDR3 coding DNA: TGTGCCAGCAGTGCAGGGACAGGGGGTCTGAGTGGCTACACCTTC. Amino acids: CASSAGTGGLSGYTF.

This clone occurred once. One end of the junction varies from germline; a read error may be responsible. V and J are TRBV7-7 and TRBJ1-3; no firm D call. Germline CDR1 is SSHAT and CDR2 is FNYEAQ (reference sequence). The CDR3 covers 15 residues. The CDR3 loop reads CASSPDEVSGNTIYF. The CDR3 DNA reads as TGTGCTAGCAGCCCCGACGAGGTCTCTGGAAACACCATATATTTT.

This clone was detected only once. The CDR3 region is CASSLGANQPQHF. The CDR3 DNA is TGTGCCAGCAGCTTAGGAGCCAATCAGCCCCAGCATTTT. V is TRBV7-3 and J is TRBJ1-5; no clear D. Germline-derived CDR1 and CDR2 are SGHTA and FQGTGA. V dropped 2 bases and J dropped 3 bases, with 5 bases sitting between them. The CDR3 is 13 amino acids. The complete variable domain, with remaining parts taken from reference TRBV7-3 and TRBJ1-5, reads GAGVSQTPSNKVTEKGKYVELRCDPISGHTALYWYRQSLGQGPEFLIYFQGTGAADDSGLPNDRFFAVRPEGSVSTLKIQRTERGDSAVYLCASSLGANQPQHFGDGTRLSIL.

This chain joins TRBV7-6 and TRBJ2-1, with 8 bases identical to TRBD2. The CDR3 extends over 16 amino acids. The ends lost 5 bases at V and 2 bases at J; junction bases unmatched: 8. Germline loops: CDR1 SGHVS, CDR2 FNYEAQ. CDR3 sequence: CASSPISGVTYNEQFF. DNA of the CDR3: TGTGCCAGCAGCCCGATTAGCGGGGTTACCTACAATGAGCAGTTCTTC. Drawing the rest from reference TRBV7-6 and TRBJ2-1, the complete variable domain is GAGVSQSPRYKVTKRGQDVALRCDPISGHVSLYWYRQALGQGPEFLTYFNYEAQQDKSGLPNDRFSAERPEGSISTLTIQRTEQRDSAMYRCASSPISGVTYNEQFFGPGTRLTVL.

The chain couples TRBV19 to TRBJ2-3, with TRBD2 identical over 9 bases. V was clipped by 4 bases and J by 0 bases; unmatched bases: 5. Germline assignment: CDR1 LNHDA and CDR2 SQIVND (reference sequence). This CDR3 is 16 amino acids long. This CDR3 reads CASSKIAGASTDTQYF. CDR3 in DNA: TGTGCCAGTAGTAAGATAGCGGGGGCGAGCACAGATACGCAGTATTTT.

CDR3 sequence: CASSYRQTYNSPLHF. The CDR3 bases are TGTGCCAGCAGTTACCGACAGACCTATAATTCACCCCTCCACTTT. The rearrangement uses TRBV6-2 or TRBV6-3 and TRBJ1-6; D is perhaps TRBD1 (5 bases). Trimming shortened V by 2 bases and J by 2 bases, and 7 bases separated the two germline ends. Per the germline V gene, CDR1 is MNHEY and CDR2 is SVGEGT. The CDR3 loop spans 15 amino acids.

V usage is TRBV9 and J usage is TRBJ2-3; 7 bases fit TRBD1. CDR3 length: 14 amino acids. The junction had 7 bases not matched to a gene; V was cut back by 7 bases and J by 2 bases. Germline loops: CDR1 SGDLS, CDR2 YYNGEE. The CDR3 nucleotides are TGTGCCAGCGGGGACAGCGGCTTCACAGATACGCAGTATTTT. The encoded protein is CASGDSGFTDTQYF.

J is TRBJ2-1 and V is TRBV14, with D perhaps TRBD2 (6 bases). Germline V CDR1 and CDR2: SGHDN, FVKESK. This CDR3 has 14 residues. V was clipped by 2 bases and J by 8 bases, with 13 bases between them. The CDR3 protein is CASSQNNWGDEQFF. CDR3 coding DNA: TGTGCCAGCAGCCAAAACAATTGGGGGGATGAGCAGTTCTTC.

The table lists this clone with a few counts. The chain couples TRBV28 to TRBJ2-3; 8 nucleotides align to TRBD2. With V trimmed by 6 bases and J by 1 base, 6 bases remained unmatched. The V gene's germline CDR1 is MDHEN and CDR2 SYDVKM. This CDR3 spans 15 amino acids. CDR3 nucleotides: TGTGCCAGCAGACCTCCGGGACTAGGCACAGATACGCAGTATTTT. This gives the protein CASRPPGLGTDTQYF. Looking up the rest from reference TRBV28 and TRBJ2-3 gives the full variable domain: DVKVTQSSRYLVKRTGEKVFLECVQDMDHENMFWYRQDPGLGLRLIYFSYDVKMKEKGDIPEGYSVSREKKERFSLILESASTNQTSMYLCASRPPGLGTDTQYFGPGTRLTVL.

The chain couples TRBV7-3 to TRBJ1-1; D gene unclear. V was pared by 5 bases and J by 4 bases, with 11 bases between. Per germline, CDR1 SGHTA and CDR2 FQGTGA. This CDR3 is 13 amino acids long. CDR3 bases: TGTGCCAGCAGCCTAGAGATTGGCACTGAAGCTTTCTTT. Translated: CASSLEIGTEAFF.

V usage is TRBV4-3 and J usage is TRBJ1-1; 7 nucleotides line up with TRBD1. The trim removed 2 bases at V and 6 bases at J, leaving 6 bases unmatched. The length of the CDR3 is 14 residues. CDR1 is LGHNA, CDR2 YSLEER, per germline. CDR3 coding DNA: TGCGCCAGCAGCCAACGAGGACAGGCCGCTGAAGCTTTCTTT. This codes for CASSQRGQAAEAFF.